This T cell receptor beta chain was sequenced in a study of T cell responses to AZD1222 COVID-19 vaccine. Per germline, CDR1 LNHNV and CDR2 YYDKDF (reference sequence). The CDR3 runs to 13 residues. V was clipped by 0 bases and J by 7 bases, with 6 bases between them. The assay was immunoSEQ multiplex PCR, and TCRdb's table has in-frame clones only and misses some. The table lists 160,000 or so clones, around 93% of them singletons, with around 4.4% in the top ten. The clonotype originates from an adult in good health. The rearrangement uses TRBV15 and TRBJ1-4, with D maybe TRBD1 (6 bases). The material was peripheral blood, obtained on day 0 of AZD1222 vaccination. CDR3 nucleotide sequence: TGTGCCACCAGCAGAGACAGGGGTGAAAAACTGTTTTTT. This encodes CATSRDRGEKLFF.